Listed here are 16 T cell receptor beta chains from one sample, sequenced in a study of T-cell memory formation after mild COVID-19. TCRdb re-analysed the 5' RACE reads in MiXCR, keeping a single row per CDR3 protein. The sample carries around 220,000 distinct CDR3 sequences, about 17% recorded once. The sequencing input was PBMCs or a T cell subset sorted from them (not recorded which). The receptors here all came from a man younger than 30 who had mild COVID-19 (a few samples of this study predate the infection). Cell type and time point are not known.

The rearrangement uses TRBV7-8 and TRBJ2-2, with D unresolved. CDR3 length: 14 amino acids. The germline V gene encodes CDR1 SGHVS and CDR2 FQNEAQ. V shed 5 bases and J shed 0 bases, with 7 bases lying between them. Here the CDR3 DNA reads TGTGCCAGCAGCCTACTATCGAACACCGGGGAGCTGTTTTTT. Residues: CASSLLSNTGELFF.

In its sample, this clonotype was seen a few times. The chain employs TRBV28 and TRBJ2-2; 7 bases fit TRBD1. Trimming at V came to 5 bases and at J to 4 bases, leaving 4 bases not matched to a gene. This CDR3 has 14 amino acids. The germline gives CDR1 MDHEN, CDR2 SYDVKM. The DNA for the CDR3 is TGTGCCAGCAGTCCCGGGACAGTCACCGGGGAGCTGTTTTTT. Its protein product is CASSPGTVTGELFF.

The chain combines TRBV6-6 with TRBJ1-2, with TRBD1 identical over 9 bases. Trimming took 3 bases from V and 6 from J; bases not matched to a gene: 8. Germline-derived CDR1 and CDR2 are MNHNY and SVGAGI (reference sequence). The CDR3 spans 15 residues. In nucleotides, the CDR3 is TGTGCCAGCAGTTATCAGACCGGGACAGGGAATGGCTACACCTTC. Its protein product is CASSYQTGTGNGYTF.

This clonotype was counted a few times. The rearrangement joins TRBV12-3 or TRBV12-4 to TRBJ1-3; D remains unclear. This CDR3 is built from 15 residues. V was clipped by 5 bases and J by 0 bases, with 11 bases between them. CDR3 loop: CASSPQSSSGNTIYF. The DNA of the CDR3 is TGTGCCAGCAGTCCACAATCGAGCTCTGGAAACACCATATATTTT.

At least ten counts were recorded for this clonotype. At one boundary the junction diverges from the germline segment, which might be a read error. The chain has TRBV7-2 and TRBJ2-3; D uncertain. CDR1 and CDR2 from the germline V gene are SGHTA and FQGNSA. The CDR3 has 14 amino acids. The CDR3 here is CASSLAAYTDTQYF. The DNA for the CDR3 is TGCGCCAGCAGCTTGGCTGCCTACACAGATACGCAGTATTTT.

This clonotype was found many times. The V and J genes are TRBV5-1 and TRBJ2-7; 8 nucleotides agree with TRBD2. Trimming cost V 4 bases and J 3 bases; bases outside gene matches: 9. Germline lookup yields CDR1 SGHRS and CDR2 YFSETQ. The CDR3 consists of 15 residues. CDR3 coding DNA: TGCGCCAGCAGCCAAAGCGGGGGCTCGAGCTACGAGCAGTACTTC. Protein product: CASSQSGGSSYEQYF. Full variable domain (remainder filled in from reference TRBV5-1 and TRBJ2-7): KAGVTQTPRYLIKTRGQQVTLSCSPISGHRSVSWYQQTPGQGLQFLFEYFSETQRNKGNFPGRFSGRQFSNSRSEMNVSTLELGDSALYLCASSQSGGSSYEQYFGPGTRLTVT.

V usage is TRBV9 and J usage is TRBJ1-1; 9 bases are a match to TRBD1. From germline, CDR1 is SGDLS and CDR2 YYNGEE. Losses at the gene ends were 4 bases for V and 5 bases for J; bases not matched to a gene: 9. This CDR3 spans 15 amino acids. The CDR3 sequence: CASSSEDRGFTEAFF. CDR3 nucleotides: TGTGCCAGCAGCTCCGAGGACAGGGGATTTACTGAAGCTTTCTTT.

The V gene is TRBV5-1, the J gene TRBJ2-3, with D uncertain. This CDR3 region has 13 residues. Germline V gene sequence: CDR1 SGHRS, CDR2 YFSETQ. The V end was cut by 1 base, the J end by 2 bases, with 5 bases between. This CDR3 reads CASSLSTTDTQYF. The CDR3, as DNA: TGCGCCAGCAGCTTGAGCACCACAGATACGCAGTATTTT. Variable domain in full (rest from reference TRBV5-1 and TRBJ2-3): KAGVTQTPRYLIKTRGQQVTLSCSPISGHRSVSWYQQTPGQGLQFLFEYFSETQRNKGNFPGRFSGRQFSNSRSEMNVSTLELGDSALYLCASSLSTTDTQYFGPGTRLTVL.

This chain joins TRBV10-3 and TRBJ2-3, with 8 bases aligning to TRBD2. The CDR3 is 13 residues long. CDR1 is ENHRY, CDR2 SYGVKD, per germline. V was pared by 8 bases and J by 5 bases, with 6 bases of the junction left unmatched. CDR3 nucleotides: TGTGCCATCGCCGGGGGGGCCGGAGATACGCAGTATTTT. Translated: CAIAGGAGDTQYF.

This clonotype was seen many times. CDR3 protein: CASSLQLAGAGSYNEQFF. The CDR3 nucleotides read TGTGCCAGCAGCTTACAACTAGCGGGGGCCGGCTCCTACAATGAGCAGTTCTTC. This chain joins TRBV7-9 and TRBJ2-1, with TRBD2 identical over 11 bases. With 2 bases clipped from V and 0 bases from J, the junction kept 6 bases outside the gene matches. This CDR3 is 18 amino acids long. The V gene's germline CDR1 is SEHNR and CDR2 FQNEAQ (reference sequence).

This chain connects TRBV20-1 to TRBJ2-7, with D maybe TRBD1 (6 bases). CDR3 length: 11 residues. Trimming took off 6 bases at V and 5 bases at J, with 11 bases between the two ends. Germline CDR1 is DFQATT and CDR2 is SNEGSKA (reference sequence). CDR3: CSARTVHEQYF. Here the CDR3 DNA reads TGCAGTGCCCGGACAGTGCACGAGCAGTACTTC.

This clonotype occurred a few times. The chain combines TRBV5-6 with TRBJ1-5, with D unresolved. V was cut by 3 bases and J by 7 bases, with 14 bases left in between. Germline assignment: CDR1 SGHDT and CDR2 YYEEEE. This CDR3 has 14 amino acids. As DNA, the CDR3 is TGTGCCAGCAGCTCGGCGGGCGGCGGACAGCCCCAGCATTTT. Protein sequence: CASSSAGGGQPQHF.

This clonotype was observed a few times. The chain carries TRBV5-1 and TRBJ2-1; 12 bases line up with TRBD2. Germline assignment: CDR1 SGHRS and CDR2 YFSETQ. This CDR3 contains 18 residues. V gave up 0 bases and J gave up 0 bases; unmatched junction bases: 4. DNA of the CDR3: TGCGCCAGCAGCTTGGGACTAGCGGGGGATTCCTCCTACAATGAGCAGTTCTTC. Translation gives CASSLGLAGDSSYNEQFF.

This clonotype showed up many times. The chain recombines TRBV7-2 with TRBJ1-2; no clear D. V was trimmed by 5 bases and J by 8 bases, leaving 12 bases between them. CDR1 and CDR2 from the germline V gene are SGHTA and FQGNSA. This CDR3 is built from 12 residues. The CDR3 loop reads CASSQGYEGYTF. In nucleotides, the CDR3 is TGTGCCAGCAGCCAAGGGTACGAAGGCTACACCTTC.

V gene TRBV7-2 combines with J gene TRBJ1-2; TRBD1 matches at 7 bases. The CDR3 extends over 14 amino acids. CDR1 is SGHTA and CDR2 is FQGNSA in the germline V gene. Trimming cost V 5 bases and J 4 bases; bases outside gene matches: 7. The CDR3 region has the DNA TGTGCCAGCAGCCTGTCTACAGGGGTCTATGGCTACACCTTC. Translation: CASSLSTGVYGYTF.

The V gene is TRBV12-3 or TRBV12-4, the J gene TRBJ1-1, with a weak D call TRBD1 (5 bases). The CDR3 has 15 amino acids. V lost 8 bases to trimming and J lost 4 bases, with 20 bases between them. The CDR3 region has the DNA TGTGCCAGCCATCGGGCAGGGTTAAGATTCACTGAAGCTTTCTTT. Protein product: CASHRAGLRFTEAFF.